Presented here are 26 T cell receptor beta chains from one specimen sequenced in a study of Graves' ophthalmopathy and Graves' hyperthyroidism. The authors amplified TCR beta CDR3 regions, and they did so from RNA transcripts for repertoire sequencing. HTBI primers primed a first-round RT-PCR, and a second-round multiplex PCR followed. TCRdb reanalysed the multiplex PCR reads using MiXCR and keeps one entry per CDR3 protein. The data show under 400,000 distinct CDR3 sequences, 15% to 20% seen once. The sequenced sample was peripheral blood. These receptors were collected from an adult man with Graves' ophthalmopathy.

This chain connects TRBV7-9 to TRBJ1-1; D ambiguous. The CDR3 has 12 residues. Germline V gives CDR1 SEHNR, CDR2 FQNEAQ (reference sequence). V lost 0 bases to trimming and J lost 7 bases, with 6 bases between them. CDR3 DNA sequence: TGTGCCAGCAGCTTAGCGGAGGGTGAAGCTTTCTTT. Translation gives CASSLAEGEAFF.

This clonotype showed up many times. This chain's CDR3 is CSAYRDAKETQYF. For the CDR3, the DNA is TGCAGTGCTTACCGGGACGCCAAAGAGACCCAGTACTTC. The rearrangement uses TRBV20-1 and TRBJ2-5; the D call may be TRBD1 or TRBD2 (5 bases each). Germline V lookup: CDR1 DFQATT, CDR2 SNEGSKA (reference sequence). CDR3 length: 13 amino acids. Trimming took 5 bases from V and 3 from J, leaving 13 bases between them.

This clonotype has only a few counts. This rearrangement joins TRBV18 to TRBJ1-3; D is undetermined. CDR1 and CDR2 from the germline V gene are KGHSH and LQKENI. The V gene lost 1 base and the J gene lost 2 bases, with 9 bases spanning the gap. The CDR3 extends over 15 amino acids. The CDR3 nucleotides are TGTGCCAGCTCACCACAGAAGGTCGCTGGAAACACCATATATTTT. Translation: CASSPQKVAGNTIYF.

There are many counts of this clonotype. This chain uses TRBV7-8 with TRBJ2-7; unclear D gene. Germline V gene sequence: CDR1 SGHVS, CDR2 FQNEAQ. Trimming stripped 5 bases from V and 5 bases from J, with 16 bases between. This CDR3 comprises 14 residues. In nucleotides, the CDR3 is TGTGCCAGCAGCGAGGCTGGGCGGACCCACGAGCAGTACTTC. It is translated as CASSEAGRTHEQYF.

V is TRBV12-3 or TRBV12-4 and J is TRBJ1-6; tentative D call: TRBD1 (5 bases). CDR3 length: 14 amino acids. The V and J ends lost 6 bases and 7 bases respectively, with 13 bases between them. The CDR3 reads CASRRGGSNSPLHF. In DNA form, the CDR3 reads TGTGCCAGCAGACGGGGGGGATCCAATTCACCCCTCCACTTT.

This clonotype was found many times. The CDR3: CASSYGTGANTEAFF. The CDR3 bases are TGTGCCAGCAGTTACGGGACAGGGGCGAACACTGAAGCTTTCTTT. The chain uses TRBV6-5 and TRBJ1-1; 10 bases line up with TRBD1. V lost 2 bases and J lost 1; bases outside the gene matches: 1. Germline assignment: CDR1 MNHEY and CDR2 SVGAGI. CDR3 length equals 15 residues.

There are many counts of this clonotype. The chain employs TRBV12-3 or TRBV12-4 and TRBJ1-2; D is undetermined. Trimming removed 2 bases from V and 4 bases from J, with 8 bases in between. This CDR3 has 13 residues. The chain's CDR3 is CASSLRVAYGYTF. CDR3 in DNA: TGTGCCAGCAGTTTACGGGTCGCCTATGGCTACACCTTC.

This clonotype was seen ten or more times. The chain links TRBV5-1 to TRBJ2-7; D unresolved. The CDR3 consists of 15 residues. CDR1 and CDR2 (germline): SGHRS, YFSETQ. V lost 0 bases to trimming and J lost 2 bases, with 12 bases between them. The CDR3 region is CASSLESGRTYEQYF. CDR3 in DNA: TGCGCCAGCAGCTTGGAATCCGGCAGAACCTACGAGCAGTACTTC.

This clonotype was seen at least ten times. The chain uses TRBV7-6 and TRBJ1-2, with 9 bases aligning to TRBD1. Germline values: CDR1 SGHVS, CDR2 FNYEAQ. CDR3 size: 13 residues. V was pared by 5 bases and J by 11 bases, with 9 bases of the junction left unmatched. The CDR3 sequence is CASSPRPGQGYTF. CDR3 nucleotide sequence: TGTGCCAGCAGCCCGAGGCCGGGACAGGGTTACACCTTC.

V usage is TRBV12-3 or TRBV12-4 and J usage is TRBJ1-2; maybe TRBD1 (5 bases). V shed 1 base and J shed 8 bases, with 14 bases lying between them. This CDR3 is built from 14 residues. Here the CDR3 DNA reads TGTGCCAGCAGTTTAGGGCAGGGAAGTAGCGGCTACACCTTC. Translating it yields CASSLGQGSSGYTF.

This clonotype was observed at least ten times. The rearrangement uses TRBV29-1 and TRBJ2-4; 8 positions match TRBD1. Germline-derived CDR1 and CDR2 are SQVTM and ANQGSEA. The CDR3 is made up of 15 amino acids. V was clipped by 5 bases and J by 3 bases; unmatched bases: 9. CDR3 region: CSVKDRVEGKNIQYF. DNA for the CDR3: TGCAGCGTTAAGGACAGGGTAGAAGGCAAAAACATTCAGTACTTC.

This clonotype was seen ten or more times. The rearrangement uses TRBV12-3 or TRBV12-4 and TRBJ1-2; 7 bases match TRBD1. V shed 1 base and J 4 bases; nucleotides not matched to a gene: 9. This CDR3 has 16 residues. CDR3 sequence: CASSLGLQTGAYGYTF. The CDR3 region has the DNA TGTGCCAGCAGTTTAGGACTCCAAACAGGGGCCTATGGCTACACCTTC.

This rearrangement joins TRBV7-2 to TRBJ1-1, with 8 positions matching TRBD1. With 5 bases clipped from V and 4 bases from J, the junction kept 6 bases outside the gene matches. Germline CDR1 SGHTA, CDR2 FQGNSA. The length of the CDR3 is 14 residues. Here the CDR3 DNA reads TGTGCCAGCAGCCTTCAGGGGGCGGCCACTGAAGCTTTCTTT. Translation gives CASSLQGAATEAFF. The full variable domain, in which reference TRBV7-2 and TRBJ1-1 provide the parts outside the CDR3, is GAGVSQSPSNKVTEKGKDVELRCDPISGHTALYWYRQSLGQGLEFLIYFQGNSAPDKSGLPSDRFSAERTGGSVSTLTIQRTQQEDSAVYLCASSLQGAATEAFFGQGTRLTVV.

Many counts were recorded for this clonotype. The chain uses TRBV6-2 or TRBV6-3 and TRBJ2-5, with 9 nucleotides matching TRBD1. CDR3 size: 15 residues. Losses at the gene ends were 6 bases for V and 4 bases for J; bases not matched to a gene: 9. From germline, CDR1 is MNHEY and CDR2 SVGEGT. CDR3 nucleotide sequence: TGTGCCAGCAGCAGATTCCGGGACAGGGTAGAGACCCAGTACTTC. It specifies CASSRFRDRVETQYF.

This clonotype was observed at least ten times. This chain joins TRBV20-1 and TRBJ1-2; TRBD1 is a possible D gene (6 bases). V gave up 5 bases and J gave up 0 bases, with 10 bases separating them. Germline values: CDR1 DFQATT, CDR2 SNEGSKA (reference sequence). The CDR3 sequence is 13 residues long. The CDR3 nucleotides are TGCAGTGCTGAGGACAGCGCTAACTATGGCTACACCTTC. Amino acids: CSAEDSANYGYTF.

This clonotype has at least ten counts. For the CDR3, the DNA is TGTGCCAGCAGCTTAGGCGTACAGGGGGGTCAAGGCAAAAACATTCAGTACTTC. Its protein is CASSLGVQGGQGKNIQYF. The V gene is TRBV11-3, the J gene TRBJ2-4, with 8 nucleotides matching TRBD1. This CDR3 comprises 18 residues. V dropped 1 base and J dropped 3; count of bases not matched to a gene: 11. Germline V CDR1 and CDR2: SGHNT, YENEEA.

The chain employs TRBV11-2 and TRBJ2-5; TRBD1 or TRBD2 may be the D gene (5 bases each). The CDR3 extends over 17 amino acids. The germline gives CDR1 SGHAT, CDR2 FQNNGV. V gave up 0 bases and J gave up 5 bases, with 19 bases separating them. The CDR3 DNA reads as TGTGCCAGCAGCTTAGATGAGGGACGGAGAGGCGTGGAGACCCAGTACTTC. It encodes CASSLDEGRRGVETQYF.

This clonotype was detected many times. CDR3 in DNA: TGTGCCAGCAGTTACCAGGGGGGACCTGGAAACACCATATATTTT. Translated, it gives CASSYQGGPGNTIYF. The chain is built from TRBV6-5 and TRBJ1-3; TRBD1 agrees at 7 bases. Germline loops: CDR1 MNHEY, CDR2 SVGAGI. This CDR3 contains 15 residues. V lost 2 bases, J lost 2 bases, and 3 bases stayed unmatched.

This clonotype was seen repeatedly, ten times or more. The chain carries TRBV7-8 and TRBJ1-5; D remains ambiguous. The length of the CDR3 is 14 residues. Looked up from germline, CDR1 is SGHVS and CDR2 is FQNEAQ. Trimming took off 1 base at V and 7 bases at J, with 11 bases between the two ends. The CDR3 nucleotides read TGTGCCAGCAGCTTAGTAGGCAGAATCCAGCCCCAGCATTTT. This codes for CASSLVGRIQPQHF. Complete variable domain (other parts from reference TRBV7-8 and TRBJ1-5): GAGVSQSPRYKVAKRGQDVALRCDPISGHVSLFWYQQALGQGPEFLTYFQNEAQLDKSGLPSDRFFAERPEGSVSTLKIQRTQQEDSAVYLCASSLVGRIQPQHFGDGTRLSIL.

This clonotype was detected many times. The V call is TRBV11-2, the J call TRBJ1-1; perhaps TRBD1 as D (6 bases). Germline V lookup: CDR1 SGHAT, CDR2 FQNNGV. This CDR3 region has 12 residues. Trimming stripped 3 bases from V and 5 bases from J, with 7 bases between. The CDR3 DNA sequence: TGTGCCAGCAGCTTTCAGGGGACTGAAGCTTTCTTT. It is translated as CASSFQGTEAFF.

This clonotype was recorded many times. This sequence joins TRBV19 and TRBJ2-5; possibly TRBD1 for D (5 bases). This CDR3 region has 15 residues. The germline V gene encodes CDR1 LNHDA and CDR2 SQIVND (reference sequence). Trimming took off 4 bases at V and 1 base at J, with 13 bases between the two ends. The CDR3 region has the DNA TGTGCCAGTAGTACCAGACAGACCTTCCAAGAGACCCAGTACTTC. It specifies CASSTRQTFQETQYF.

The J gene is TRBJ2-5, the V gene TRBV7-3; TRBD2 matches 7 bases. Germline V CDR1 and CDR2: SGHTA, FQGTGA. The CDR3 has 16 residues. The V and J ends lost 4 bases and 5 bases, in that order; junction bases with no gene match: 13. The CDR3 DNA is TGTGCCAGCAGCTCGGGACTAACGCCTCCAGGGGAGACCCAGTACTTC. Its translation is CASSSGLTPPGETQYF. The whole variable domain, filled in from reference TRBV7-3 and TRBJ2-5, reads GAGVSQTPSNKVTEKGKYVELRCDPISGHTALYWYRQSLGQGPEFLIYFQGTGAADDSGLPNDRFFAVRPEGSVSTLKIQRTERGDSAVYLCASSSGLTPPGETQYFGPGTRLLVL.

This clonotype was counted at least ten times. The gene calls are TRBV6-2 or TRBV6-3 and TRBJ1-1; D is possibly TRBD1 (6 bases). The CDR3 is 15 amino acids. Trimming cost V 5 bases and J 7 bases, with 20 bases left between them. Germline values: CDR1 MNHEY, CDR2 SVGEGT. The DNA of the CDR3 is TGTGCCAGCAGTCTTATTCGAGCAGGGGCGGGTGAAGCTTTCTTT. Translation gives CASSLIRAGAGEAFF.

Points on this clonotype: The junction and the germline gene differ at one end; a read error may be behind it. The V gene is TRBV7-3, the J gene TRBJ2-2; 8 positions agree with TRBD2. The CDR3 is 16 amino acids. CDR1 SGHTA and CDR2 FQGTGA come from the germline V gene. The CDR3 region is CAISPGGLVYTGELFF. The CDR3 DNA is TGTGCCATCAGCCCCGGGGGACTAGTGTACACCGGGGAGCTGTTTTTT.

This clonotype came up many times. This CDR3 reads CASSFDRNSPLHF. The CDR3 DNA follows: TGTGCCAGCAGTTTCGACCGGAATTCACCCCTCCACTTT. The genes are TRBV27 and TRBJ1-6; D remains ambiguous. Per the germline V gene, CDR1 is MNHEY and CDR2 is SMNVEV (reference sequence). The CDR3 is made up of 13 amino acids. Between the trimmed V and J ends, which lost 3 bases and 7 bases, there was a span of 7 bases.

This clonotype was detected many times. This chain joins TRBV27 and TRBJ1-1; D is perhaps TRBD1 (5 bases). Looked up from germline, CDR1 is MNHEY and CDR2 is SMNVEV (reference sequence). The CDR3 spans 15 residues. Trimming removed 6 bases at V and 4 bases at J, with 18 bases between. The CDR3 spells CASSTPDRGSTEAFF. The CDR3 DNA reads as TGTGCCAGCAGCACACCCGATCGGGGGAGCACTGAAGCTTTCTTT.